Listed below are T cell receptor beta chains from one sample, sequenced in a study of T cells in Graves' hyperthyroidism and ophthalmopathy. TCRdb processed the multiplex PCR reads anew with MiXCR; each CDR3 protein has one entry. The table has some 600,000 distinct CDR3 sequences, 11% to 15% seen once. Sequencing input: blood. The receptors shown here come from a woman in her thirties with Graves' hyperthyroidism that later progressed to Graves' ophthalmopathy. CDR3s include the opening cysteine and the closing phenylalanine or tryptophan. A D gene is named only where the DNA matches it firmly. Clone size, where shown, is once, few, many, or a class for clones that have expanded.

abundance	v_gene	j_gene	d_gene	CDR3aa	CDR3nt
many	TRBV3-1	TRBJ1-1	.	CASSQSVNTEAFF	TGTGCCAGCAGCCAATCAGTGAACACTGAAGCTTTCTTT
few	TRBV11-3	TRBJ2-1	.	CASSLTQGKNEQFF	TGTGCCAGCAGCTTAACCCAGGGTAAAAATGAGCAGTTCTTC
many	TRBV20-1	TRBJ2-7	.	CSARDRVGGSTYEQYF	TGCAGTGCTAGAGATCGGGTGGGAGGTTCCACCTACGAGCAGTACTTC
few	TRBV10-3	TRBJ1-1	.	CAITFRPDTEAFF	TGTGCCATCACCTTTCGACCGGACACTGAAGCTTTCTTT
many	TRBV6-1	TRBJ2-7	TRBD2	CASTKTAGTSEAEQYF	TGTGCCAGCACCAAGACGGCCGGGACTAGCGAGGCCGAGCAGTACTTC
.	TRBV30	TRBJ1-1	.	CAWSGETVAFF	TGTGCCTGGAGTGGAGAAACGGTAGCTTTCTTT
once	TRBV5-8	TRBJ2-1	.	CASSLYGYSYNEQFF	TGTGCCAGCAGCTTGTATGGGTATTCCTACAATGAGCAGTTCTTC
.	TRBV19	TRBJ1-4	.	CASSPLAGTNEKLFF	TGTGCCAGTTCTCCTCTAGCCGGAACTAATGAAAAACTGTTTTTT
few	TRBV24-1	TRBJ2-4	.	CATSDGGRPTGIQYF	TGTGCCACCAGTGACGGGGGACGCCCGACGGGGATTCAGTACTTC
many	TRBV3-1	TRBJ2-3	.	CASRTEGTDTQYF	TGTGCCAGCAGGACGGAGGGGACAGATACGCAGTATTTT
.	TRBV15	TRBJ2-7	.	CATSPGAGKSYEQYF	TGTGCCACCAGCCCGGGGGCAGGGAAAAGCTACGAGCAGTACTTC
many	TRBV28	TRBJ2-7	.	CASSMQQGYEQYF	TGTGCCAGCAGTATGCAACAGGGCTACGAGCAGTACTTC
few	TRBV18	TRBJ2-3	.	CASSPPPSTDTQYF	TGTGCCAGCTCACCACCCCCCAGCACAGATACGCAGTATTTT
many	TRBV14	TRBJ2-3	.	CASSQARLRDGTDTQYF	TGTGCCAGCAGCCAAGCTCGCCTCCGGGACGGCACAGATACGCAGTATTTT
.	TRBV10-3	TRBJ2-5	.	CAISESGQGETQYF	TGTGCCATCAGTGAGTCGGGGCAGGGAGAGACCCAGTACTTC
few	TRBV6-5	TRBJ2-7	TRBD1	CASSSLPRTGGEQYF	TGTGCCAGCAGTTCTCTACCCAGGACAGGAGGCGAGCAGTACTTC
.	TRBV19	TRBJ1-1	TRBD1	CASNPQGAGAEAFF	TGTGCCAGTAATCCACAGGGGGCGGGCGCTGAAGCTTTCTTT
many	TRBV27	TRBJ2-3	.	CASSFGSSGITDTQYF	TGTGCCAGCAGTTTTGGGAGCAGCGGAATCACAGATACGCAGTATTTT
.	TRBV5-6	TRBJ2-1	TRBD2	CASSLKSSGGNEQFF	TGTGCCAGCAGCTTGAAGTCTAGCGGGGGTAATGAGCAGTTCTTC
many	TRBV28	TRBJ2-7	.	CASSPAHANYEQYF	TGTGCCAGCAGCCCCGCCCACGCAAACTACGAGCAGTACTTC
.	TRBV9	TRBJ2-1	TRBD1	CASSPMGQGGHNEQFF	TGTGCCAGCAGCCCAATGGGACAGGGTGGTCACAATGAGCAGTTCTTC
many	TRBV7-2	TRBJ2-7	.	CASSPQGRFEQYF	TGTGCCAGCAGCCCACAGGGAAGGTTCGAGCAGTACTTC
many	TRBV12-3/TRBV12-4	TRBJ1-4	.	CGSADSNIEKLFF	TGTGGTTCTGCCGACAGCAATATAGAAAAACTGTTTTTT
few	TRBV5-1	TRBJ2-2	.	CASSSQPGNTGELFF	TGCGCCAGCAGTTCTCAACCGGGGAACACCGGGGAGCTGTTTTTT
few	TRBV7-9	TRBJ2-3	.	CASRPRGDSLSYTDTQYF	TGTGCCAGCAGGCCCAGGGGGGACAGCCTCTCTTACACAGATACGCAGTATTTT
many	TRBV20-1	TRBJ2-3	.	CSARSADTQYF	TGCAGTGCTAGATCGGCGGATACGCAGTATTTT
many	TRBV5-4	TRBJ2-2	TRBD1	CASSRDRETGELFF	TGTGCCAGCAGCCGAGACAGGGAAACCGGGGAGCTGTTTTTT
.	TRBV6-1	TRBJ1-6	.	CASRRQLDNSPLHF	TGTGCCAGCAGAAGACAGCTAGATAATTCACCCCTCCACTTT
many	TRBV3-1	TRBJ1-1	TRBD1	CASSVGQGNTEAFF	TGTGCCAGCAGCGTGGGACAGGGCAACACTGAAGCTTTCTTT
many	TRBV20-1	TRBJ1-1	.	CSAPYRGGNTEAFF	TGCAGTGCCCCTTATCGGGGAGGGAACACTGAAGCTTTCTTT
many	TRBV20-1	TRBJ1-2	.	CSARLPLGLRNYGYTF	TGCAGTGCTAGGCTTCCATTAGGTCTTCGGAACTATGGCTACACCTTC
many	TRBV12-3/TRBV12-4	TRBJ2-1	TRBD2	CASSLGTSGSSRGINEQFF	TGTGCCAGCAGTTTAGGGACTAGCGGGAGTTCACGGGGGATAAATGAGCAGTTCTTC
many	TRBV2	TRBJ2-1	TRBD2	CASTVGGTLSSYNEQFF	TGTGCCAGCACCGTGGGGGGGACCTTGAGCTCCTACAATGAGCAGTTCTTC
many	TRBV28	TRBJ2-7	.	CASSLGGSDEQYF	TGTGCCAGCTCCTTGGGGGGTTCGGACGAGCAGTACTTC
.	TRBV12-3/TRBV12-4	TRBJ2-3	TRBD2	CASSQGGGTSRTDTQYF	TGTGCCAGCAGCCAAGGGGGGGGGACTAGCCGCACAGATACGCAGTATTTT
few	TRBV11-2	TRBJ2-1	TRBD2	CASSPRGLAGNYNEQFF	TGTGCCAGCAGCCCCCGAGGACTAGCGGGAAACTACAATGAGCAGTTCTTC
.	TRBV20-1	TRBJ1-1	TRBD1	CRDRDRECAEAFF	TGCAGAGACCGGGACAGGGAGTGCGCTGAAGCTTTCTTT
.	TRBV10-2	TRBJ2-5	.	CASSAGSPSSQETQYF	TGCGCCAGCAGTGCGGGATCCCCTAGTTCCCAAGAGACCCAGTACTTC
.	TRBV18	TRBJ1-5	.	CASSRDQKQPQHF	TGTGCCAGCTCACGGGACCAGAAGCAGCCCCAGCATTTT
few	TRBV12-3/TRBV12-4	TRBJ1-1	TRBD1	CASRGTGGWTFF	TGTGCCAGCAGGGGTACAGGGGGTTGGACTTTCTTT
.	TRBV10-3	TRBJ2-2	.	CAIRASPPGELFF	TGTGCCATCAGAGCGAGCCCCCCCGGGGAGCTGTTTTTT
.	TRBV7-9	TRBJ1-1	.	CASSQEGFGTEAFF	TGTGCCAGCAGCCAAGAGGGGTTTGGCACTGAAGCTTTCTTT
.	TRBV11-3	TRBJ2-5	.	CATTLGASGGVQYF	TGTGCCACCACGCTGGGGGCTTCTGGTGGAGTCCAGTACTTC
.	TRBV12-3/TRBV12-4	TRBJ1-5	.	CASSRLDGNQPQHF	TGTGCCAGCAGTCGCTTGGACGGGAATCAGCCCCAGCATTTT
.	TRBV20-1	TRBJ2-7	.	CSARDRERPGYEQYF	TGCAGTGCTAGAGACCGGGAGCGGCCGGGCTACGAGCAGTACTTC
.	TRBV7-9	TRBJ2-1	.	CASSAEGYNEQFF	TGTGCCAGCAGCGCGGAAGGATACAATGAGCAGTTCTTC
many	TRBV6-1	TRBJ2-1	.	CAGRRDMYNEQFF	TGTGCCGGGAGGAGGGATATGTACAATGAGCAGTTCTTC
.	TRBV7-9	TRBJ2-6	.	CASSFARSGANVLTF	TGTGCCAGCAGCTTCGCTCGGTCTGGGGCCAACGTCCTGACTTTC
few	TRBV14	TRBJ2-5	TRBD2	CASSQDRTSGRVQETQYF	TGTGCCAGCAGCCAAGATCGAACTAGCGGGAGGGTTCAAGAGACCCAGTACTTC
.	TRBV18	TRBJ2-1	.	CASSPLRTTDSSSYNEQFF	TGTGCCAGCTCACCACTGAGAACTACGGACAGTAGCTCCTACAATGAGCAGTTCTTC
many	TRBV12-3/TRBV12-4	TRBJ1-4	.	CASSPGGLGEKLFF	TGTGCCAGCAGTCCGGGAGGGCTCGGTGAAAAACTGTTTTTT
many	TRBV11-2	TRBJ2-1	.	CASSPGGYNEQFF	TGTGCCAGCAGTCCCGGGGGCTACAATGAGCAGTTCTTC
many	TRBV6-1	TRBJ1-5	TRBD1	CASSRQFGGQGSNQPQHF	TGTGCCAGCAGTAGACAATTTGGGGGACAGGGCAGCAATCAGCCCCAGCATTTT
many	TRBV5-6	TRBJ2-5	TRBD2	CASSLVLAGGSRETQYF	TGTGCCAGCAGCTTGGTACTAGCGGGAGGTAGTAGGGAGACCCAGTACTTC
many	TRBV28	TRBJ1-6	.	CASRFSDRSNSPLHF	TGTGCCAGCAGATTTTCGGACAGAAGCAATTCACCCCTCCACTTT
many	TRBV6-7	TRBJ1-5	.	CASPTGYVPQHF	TGTGCCAGCCCGACGGGATATGTGCCCCAGCATTTT